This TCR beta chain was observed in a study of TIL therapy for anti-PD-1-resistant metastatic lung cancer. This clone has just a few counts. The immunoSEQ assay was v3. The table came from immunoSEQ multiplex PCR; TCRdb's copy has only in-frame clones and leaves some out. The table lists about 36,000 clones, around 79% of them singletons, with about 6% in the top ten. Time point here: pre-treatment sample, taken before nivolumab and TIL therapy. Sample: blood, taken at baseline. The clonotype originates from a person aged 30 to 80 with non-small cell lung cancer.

CDR3 region: CASARGYEQYF. As DNA, the CDR3 is TGTGCCTCAGCACGGGGCTACGAGCAGTACTTC. The rearrangement links TRBV7-9 to TRBJ2-7; TRBD2 might be the D (5 bases). Trimming removed 11 bases at V and 3 bases at J, with 11 bases between. The CDR3 totals 11 residues. Germline CDR1 reads SEHNR; CDR2 reads FQNEAQ (reference sequence).